Included here is one T cell receptor beta chain sequence, with context. The antigen remains undetermined. The read gets to within 3 residues of the CDR3 end, and the germline J gene fills in the rest. The source of the sample is a study of T cells in women clearing cervical HPV infection. Whole-study context: For cases, blood was sampled a median approximately 150 days after lesion detection, interquartile range about 80 to 220 days. Findings and caveats of the study: Controls had more TRBV6-7 (approximately 0.15%) than cases (roughly 0.11%).

The table came from immunoSEQ multiplex PCR; TCRdb's copy has only in-frame clones and leaves some out. This sample carries some 23,000 clones, with 2.7% going to the ten biggest clones. Per the germline V gene, CDR1 is MGHRA and CDR2 is YSYEKL. Germline trimming cut 4 bases from V and 6 bases from J; bases unmatched to any gene: 8. The CDR3 contains 15 residues. The chain uses TRBV4-1 and TRBJ1-4, with 7 bases fitting TRBD1. Material for sequencing was blood buffy coat. This receptor was taken from a woman aged 18 to 75 with a cervical HPV16 infection that either progressed to CIN3+ or cleared (not recorded which). The CDR3 here is CASSRNQGVYEKLFF. The CDR3 DNA, read in part, is TGCGCCAGCAGCCGAAACCAGGGGGTCTATGAAAAA.